Sequencing of this T cell receptor (beta chain) was carried out in a study of blood T cell repertoires in COVID-19. The CDR3 runs to 13 residues. Trimming shortened V by 10 bases and J by 7 bases, and 16 bases separated the two germline ends. CDR1 and CDR2 (germline): SNHLY, FYNNEI. Participants spanned ages roughly 18 to 90 years and resided in fewer than 30 US areas. Which cohort a participant joined came from the clinical history participants gave. In the original workflow: Estimated nucleated cell counts came from reference gene primer amplification. Measured with immunoSEQ multiplex PCR; TCRdb has only the in-frame clones, and not every one. The V and J calls and clone size are taken from that table; D and trimming were inferred from the DNA. Altogether 150,000 to 200,000 clones are present, 84% being singletons, with the ten largest covering under 4%.

The chain links TRBV2 to TRBJ1-4; D call uncertain. Sequenced: PBMCs or T cells enriched from blood (not recorded which). This receptor was identified in a woman in her 30s who had been exposed to COVID-19. CDR3 coding DNA: TGTGCCACCCAAGAGGGCGTTGGTGAAAAACTGTTTTTT. Amino acid sequence: CATQEGVGEKLFF.